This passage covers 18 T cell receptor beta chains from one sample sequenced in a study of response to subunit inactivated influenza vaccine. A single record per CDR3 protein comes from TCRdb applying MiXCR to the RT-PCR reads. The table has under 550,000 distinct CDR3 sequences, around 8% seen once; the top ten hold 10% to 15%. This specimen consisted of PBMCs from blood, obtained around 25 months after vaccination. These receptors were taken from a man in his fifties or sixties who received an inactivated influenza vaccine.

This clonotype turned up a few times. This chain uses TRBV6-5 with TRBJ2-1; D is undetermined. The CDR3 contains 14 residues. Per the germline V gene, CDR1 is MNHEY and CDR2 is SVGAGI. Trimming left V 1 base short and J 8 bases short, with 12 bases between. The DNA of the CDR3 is TGTGCCAGCAGTTACTTACTGGCGCGCCATGAGCAGTTCTTC. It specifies CASSYLLARHEQFF.

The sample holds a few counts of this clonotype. Here the CDR3 reads CASSQDGSNTGELFF. In DNA, the CDR3 is TGCGCCAGCAGCCAAGATGGCAGTAACACCGGGGAGCTGTTTTTT. The rearrangement joins TRBV4-1 to TRBJ2-2; D remains unclear. Trimming pared 0 bases from V and 2 bases from J, leaving 7 bases between. This CDR3 is built from 15 residues. The germline V gene encodes CDR1 MGHRA and CDR2 YSYEKL.

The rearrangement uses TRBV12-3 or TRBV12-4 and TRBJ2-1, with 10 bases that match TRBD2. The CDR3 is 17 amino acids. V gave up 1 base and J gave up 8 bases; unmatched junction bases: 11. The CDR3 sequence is CASSLVWLAGERDEQFF. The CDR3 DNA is TGTGCCAGCAGTTTAGTGTGGCTAGCGGGAGAAAGGGATGAGCAGTTCTTC.

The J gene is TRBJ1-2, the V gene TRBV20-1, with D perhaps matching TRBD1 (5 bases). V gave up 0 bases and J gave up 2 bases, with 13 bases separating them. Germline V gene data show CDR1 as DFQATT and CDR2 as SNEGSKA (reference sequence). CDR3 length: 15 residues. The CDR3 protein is CSARDREGRNYGYTF. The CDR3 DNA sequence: TGCAGTGCTAGAGATCGGGAGGGGAGGAACTATGGCTACACCTTC.

The CDR3, as DNA: TGTGCCAGCAGCTTAGACCTTATGGGGGCGATAACAGCCGGGGAGCTGTTTTTT. Translated, it gives CASSLDLMGAITAGELFF. This sequence joins TRBV11-2 and TRBJ2-2, with a tentative D call TRBD1 (6 bases). The CDR3 has 18 residues. V was cut by 0 bases and J by 6 bases, with 20 bases left in between. Germline V gives CDR1 SGHAT, CDR2 FQNNGV.

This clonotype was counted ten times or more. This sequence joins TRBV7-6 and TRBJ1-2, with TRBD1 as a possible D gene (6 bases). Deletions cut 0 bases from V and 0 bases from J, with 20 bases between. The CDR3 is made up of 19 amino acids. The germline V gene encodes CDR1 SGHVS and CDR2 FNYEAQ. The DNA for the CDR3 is TGTGCCAGCAGCTTAGCGATGGGGGCAGGGCCTTCAGCTAACTATGGCTACACCTTC. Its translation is CASSLAMGAGPSANYGYTF.

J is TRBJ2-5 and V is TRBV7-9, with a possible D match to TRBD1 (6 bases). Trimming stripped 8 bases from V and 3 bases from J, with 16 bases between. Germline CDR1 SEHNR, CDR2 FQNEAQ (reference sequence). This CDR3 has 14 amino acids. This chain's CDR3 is CASEPDSSKETQYF. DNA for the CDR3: TGTGCCAGCGAGCCGGACAGTTCTAAAGAGACCCAGTACTTC.

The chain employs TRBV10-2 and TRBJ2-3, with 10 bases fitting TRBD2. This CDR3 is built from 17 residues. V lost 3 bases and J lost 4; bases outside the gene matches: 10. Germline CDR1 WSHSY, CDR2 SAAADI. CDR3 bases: TGCGCCAGCAGTGACCATGCCAGCGGGGGGGCTTCAGATACGCAGTATTTT. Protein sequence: CASSDHASGGASDTQYF.

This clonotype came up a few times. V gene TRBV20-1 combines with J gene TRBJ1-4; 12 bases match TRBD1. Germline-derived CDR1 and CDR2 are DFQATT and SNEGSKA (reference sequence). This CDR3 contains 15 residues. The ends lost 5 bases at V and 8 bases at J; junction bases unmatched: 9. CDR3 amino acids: CSAYDGTGGREKLFF. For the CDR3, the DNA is TGCAGTGCTTACGACGGGACAGGGGGCCGGGAAAAACTGTTTTTT.

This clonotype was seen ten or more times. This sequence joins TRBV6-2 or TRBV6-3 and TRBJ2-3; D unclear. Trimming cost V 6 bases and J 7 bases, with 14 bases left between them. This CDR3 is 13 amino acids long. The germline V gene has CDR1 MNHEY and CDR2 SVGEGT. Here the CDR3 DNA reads TGTGCCAGCAGGTTTCCGACTCCAAATACGCAGTATTTT. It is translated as CASRFPTPNTQYF.

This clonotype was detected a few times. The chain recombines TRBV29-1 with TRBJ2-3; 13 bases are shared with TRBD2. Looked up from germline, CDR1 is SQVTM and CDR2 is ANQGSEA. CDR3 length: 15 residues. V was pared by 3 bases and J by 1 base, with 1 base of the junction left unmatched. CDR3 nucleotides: TGCAGCGTTGACGGACTAGCGGGAGGCACAGATACGCAGTATTTT. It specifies CSVDGLAGGTDTQYF.

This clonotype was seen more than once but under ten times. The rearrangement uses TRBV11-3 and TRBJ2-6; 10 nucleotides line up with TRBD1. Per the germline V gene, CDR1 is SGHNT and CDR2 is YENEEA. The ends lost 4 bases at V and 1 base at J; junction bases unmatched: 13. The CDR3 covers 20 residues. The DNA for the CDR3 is TGTGCCAGCAGCTGGGCCAGGGGACAGGGGAAGATGTCTGGGGCCAACGTCCTGACTTTC. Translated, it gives CASSWARGQGKMSGANVLTF.

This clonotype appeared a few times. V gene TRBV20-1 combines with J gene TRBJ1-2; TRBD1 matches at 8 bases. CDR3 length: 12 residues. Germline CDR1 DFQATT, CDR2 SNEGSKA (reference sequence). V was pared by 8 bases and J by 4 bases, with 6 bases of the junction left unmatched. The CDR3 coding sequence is TGCAGTTTGACAGGGGAGGTCTATGGCTACACCTTC. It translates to CSLTGEVYGYTF.

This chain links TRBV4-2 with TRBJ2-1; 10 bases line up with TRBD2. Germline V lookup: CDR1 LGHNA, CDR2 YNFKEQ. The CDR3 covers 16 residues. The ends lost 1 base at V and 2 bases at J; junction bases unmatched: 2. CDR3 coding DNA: TGTGCCAGCAGCCAAGTGAGCGGGGGGGCCTACAATGAGCAGTTCTTC. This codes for CASSQVSGGAYNEQFF.

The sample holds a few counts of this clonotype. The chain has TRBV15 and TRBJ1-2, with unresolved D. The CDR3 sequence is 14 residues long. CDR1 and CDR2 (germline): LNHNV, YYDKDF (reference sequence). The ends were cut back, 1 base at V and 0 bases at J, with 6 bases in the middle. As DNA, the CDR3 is TGTGCCACCAGCAGAGGCAGATCTAACTATGGCTACACCTTC. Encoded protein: CATSRGRSNYGYTF.

This chain's CDR3 is CASSLVQNNQPQHF. In DNA, the CDR3 is TGTGCCAGCAGTTTGGTACAGAACAATCAGCCCCAGCATTTT. The V and J genes are TRBV6-2 or TRBV6-3 and TRBJ1-5, with no clear D. Germline V lookup: CDR1 MNHEY, CDR2 SVGEGT. The CDR3 spans 14 residues. V was cut by 4 bases and J by 3 bases, with 10 bases left in between.

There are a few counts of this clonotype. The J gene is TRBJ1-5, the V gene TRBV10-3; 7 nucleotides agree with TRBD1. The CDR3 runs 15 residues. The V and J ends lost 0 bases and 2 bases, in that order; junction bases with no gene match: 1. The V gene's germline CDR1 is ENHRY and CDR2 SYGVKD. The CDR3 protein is CAISESGQGNQPQHF. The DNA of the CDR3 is TGTGCCATCAGTGAGTCCGGACAGGGCAATCAGCCCCAGCATTTT.

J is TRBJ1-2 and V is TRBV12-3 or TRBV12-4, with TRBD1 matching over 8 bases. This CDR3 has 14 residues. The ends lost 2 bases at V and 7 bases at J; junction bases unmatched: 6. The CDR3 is CASSLSGGAGGYTF. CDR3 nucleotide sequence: TGTGCCAGCAGTTTATCAGGGGGCGCTGGTGGCTACACCTTC.